Below, 23 T cell receptor beta chains from the same sample are listed, as sequenced in a study of identical twins. A single record per CDR3 protein comes from TCRdb applying MiXCR to the 5' RACE reads. Of more than 650,000 distinct CDR3 sequences listed, around 6% were seen once; the top ten hold approximately 1.6%. Material: naive T cells sorted from blood. These receptors were obtained from a man aged 18 to 30 in good health.

V is TRBV19 and J is TRBJ1-1; D remains ambiguous. In germline, CDR1 is LNHDA, CDR2 SQIVND (reference sequence). This CDR3 is built from 11 residues. Between the trimmed V and J ends, which lost 6 bases and 10 bases, there was a span of 12 bases. CDR3 sequence: CASRYSLGAFF. CDR3 nucleotide sequence: TGTGCCAGTAGGTACAGCCTGGGAGCTTTCTTT.

This clonotype has ten or more counts. CDR3 sequence (DNA): TGCGCCAGCAGCTCCCTAGCGGGATCCGGGGAGCTGTTTTTT. The encoded protein is CASSSLAGSGELFF. The rearrangement joins TRBV5-1 to TRBJ2-2; 9 bases agree with TRBD2. This CDR3 has 14 residues. Germline CDR1 and CDR2: SGHRS and YFSETQ. V gave up 3 bases and J gave up 6 bases; unmatched junction bases: 3. The variable domain in full, with the rest retrieved from reference TRBV5-1 and TRBJ2-2, is KAGVTQTPRYLIKTRGQQVTLSCSPISGHRSVSWYQQTPGQGLQFLFEYFSETQRNKGNFPGRFSGRQFSNSRSEMNVSTLELGDSALYLCASSSLAGSGELFFGEGSRLTVL.

This clonotype was counted at least ten times. The chain links TRBV12-3 or TRBV12-4 to TRBJ2-1; 13 bases map to TRBD2. V shed 5 bases, J shed 6 bases, and the junction held 4 bases outside the gene matches. The CDR3 consists of 15 residues. The CDR3 is CASSRTSGGFNEQFF. DNA of the CDR3: TGTGCCAGCAGTCGGACTAGCGGGGGTTTCAATGAGCAGTTCTTC.

This clonotype was detected a few times. The chain carries TRBV20-1 and TRBJ2-3; tentative D call: TRBD2 (7 bases). Trimming took off 0 bases at V and 6 bases at J, with 16 bases between the two ends. CDR3 length: 15 residues. The V gene's germline CDR1 is DFQATT and CDR2 SNEGSKA (reference sequence). This CDR3 is CSARDPKGGPDTQYF. The CDR3 bases are TGCAGTGCTAGAGATCCGAAGGGGGGGCCGGATACGCAGTATTTT.

This clonotype was seen only a few times. This rearrangement joins TRBV29-1 to TRBJ2-7, with 11 bases identical to TRBD2. Per the germline V gene, CDR1 is SQVTM and CDR2 is ANQGSEA. J lost 4 bases, V lost 1 base, and 6 bases had no gene match. The CDR3 spans 15 residues. The CDR3 DNA is TGCAGCGTTGAAGTCGCTAGCGGGAGGATGTACGAGCAGTACTTC. This gives the protein CSVEVASGRMYEQYF.

This clonotype was observed a handful of times. The chain joins TRBV25-1 to TRBJ1-1, with 8 bases matching TRBD1. From germline, CDR1 is MGHDK and CDR2 SYGVNS. The junction had 3 bases not matched to a gene; V was cut back by 0 bases and J by 0 bases. This CDR3 is built from 16 residues. The CDR3 loop is CASSEYGQGMNTEAFF. The CDR3 DNA follows: TGTGCCAGCAGTGAATATGGACAGGGTATGAACACTGAAGCTTTCTTT. Filled out from reference TRBV25-1 and TRBJ1-1, the complete variable domain reads EADIYQTPRYLVIGTGKKITLECSQTMGHDKMYWYQQDPGMELHLIHYSYGVNSTEKGDLSSESTVSRIRTEHFPLTLESARPSHTSQYLCASSEYGQGMNTEAFFGQGTRLTVV.

This clonotype was seen a few times. The rearrangement uses TRBV11-2 and TRBJ1-1, with D hard to call. Per germline, CDR1 SGHAT and CDR2 FQNNGV. CDR3 size: 13 residues. V was pared by 6 bases and J by 4 bases, with 12 bases between. CDR3 loop: CASRPVDPTEAFF. Written as DNA, the CDR3 is TGTGCCAGCAGACCAGTGGATCCCACTGAAGCTTTCTTT. Supplemented by reference TRBV11-2 and TRBJ1-1, the full variable domain reads EAGVAQSPRYKIIEKRQSVAFWCNPISGHATLYWYQQILGQGPKLLIQFQNNGVVDDSQLPKDRFSAERLKGVDSTLKIQPAKLEDSAVYLCASRPVDPTEAFFGQGTRLTVV.

This clonotype came up a few times. V is TRBV18 and J is TRBJ2-7; tentative D call: TRBD1 (6 bases). Germline CDR1 KGHSH, CDR2 LQKENI. V gave up 4 bases and J gave up 1 base, with 11 bases separating them. The CDR3 totals 14 residues. CDR3 amino acids: CASSRGQTSYEQYF. The CDR3 DNA is TGTGCCAGCTCACGAGGACAGACTTCCTACGAGCAGTACTTC.

This clonotype came up many times. The chain carries TRBV6-5 and TRBJ2-1, with TRBD1 as a possible D gene (7 bases). The V end lost 1 base, the J end lost 9 bases, and 16 bases lay between the germline ends. CDR3 length equals 15 residues. The germline V gene encodes CDR1 MNHEY and CDR2 SVGAGI. The CDR3 coding sequence is TGTGCCAGCAGTTACTTCCAGGGGGGAAACGGTGAGCAGTTCTTC. The encoded protein is CASSYFQGGNGEQFF.

This clonotype has a count of ten or more. This sequence joins TRBV20-1 and TRBJ2-2; 7 bases map to TRBD2. Germline-derived CDR1 and CDR2 are DFQATT and SNEGSKA (reference sequence). The CDR3 has 14 amino acids. V shed 0 bases and J 7 bases; nucleotides not matched to a gene: 5. The CDR3 here is CSARDPGRVGELFF. For the CDR3, the DNA is TGCAGTGCTAGAGATCCAGGGAGGGTCGGGGAGCTGTTTTTT.

This rearrangement joins TRBV5-5 to TRBJ2-1; maybe TRBD2 (5 bases). Trimming cost V 0 bases and J 6 bases, with 10 bases left between them. The length of the CDR3 is 14 residues. The germline V gene has CDR1 SGHKS and CDR2 YYEKEE (reference sequence). The CDR3 nucleotides are TGTGCCAGCAGCTTGGGGCAGCGGTCCAATGAGCAGTTCTTC. This encodes CASSLGQRSNEQFF.

In this sample, this clonotype turned up a few times. The J gene is TRBJ1-5, the V gene TRBV19; D remains unclear. The CDR3 loop spans 13 amino acids. Germline CDR1 LNHDA, CDR2 SQIVND (reference sequence). Trimming pared 7 bases from V and 4 bases from J, leaving 11 bases between. The CDR3 region has the DNA TGTGCCAGTACCCTCTCTGGAAATCAGCCCCAGCATTTT. Protein: CASTLSGNQPQHF. Full variable domain (remainder filled in from reference TRBV19 and TRBJ1-5): DGGITQSPKYLFRKEGQNVTLSCEQNLNHDAMYWYRQDPGQGLRLIYYSQIVNDFQKGDIAEGYSVSREKKESFPLTVTSAQKNPTAFYLCASTLSGNQPQHFGDGTRLSIL.

In this sample, this clonotype turned up many times. This chain connects TRBV27 to TRBJ2-3; D gene unclear. The ends were cut back, 3 bases at V and 1 base at J, with 8 bases in the middle. Germline CDR1 reads MNHEY; CDR2 reads SMNVEV (reference sequence). The CDR3 consists of 14 residues. The CDR3 region is CASSLWLGTDTQYF. The CDR3 DNA reads TGTGCCAGCAGTTTGTGGTTGGGCACAGATACGCAGTATTTT.

This clonotype occurred many times. The V and J genes are TRBV4-1 and TRBJ2-5; 8 bases agree with TRBD2. CDR1 and CDR2 (germline): MGHRA, YSYEKL. This CDR3 is built from 14 residues. J lost 3 bases, V lost 6 bases, and 6 bases had no gene match. CDR3 in DNA: TGCGCCAGCAGTCAATATAGCGGGAAAGAGACCCAGTACTTC. Protein sequence: CASSQYSGKETQYF.

This clonotype was detected many times. The V call is TRBV9, the J call TRBJ2-3; TRBD2 agrees at 9 bases. CDR3 size: 17 residues. V trimming: 0 bases; J trimming: 4 bases; junction bases outside the gene matches: 9. Per germline, CDR1 SGDLS and CDR2 YYNGEE. The CDR3 sequence: CASSVVGAGGHPDTQYF. The CDR3 DNA reads TGTGCCAGCAGCGTAGTCGGAGCGGGAGGCCATCCAGATACGCAGTATTTT.

This clonotype was observed many times. CDR3 protein: CSASEDTQYF. The CDR3 DNA sequence: TGCAGTGCTAGCGAAGATACGCAGTATTTT. The J gene is TRBJ2-3, the V gene TRBV20-1; D gene unclear. The germline V gene encodes CDR1 DFQATT and CDR2 SNEGSKA (reference sequence). The CDR3 contains 10 residues. V lost 3 bases and J 5 bases, leaving 3 bases between the germline ends.

V and J are TRBV27 and TRBJ2-7; 7 bases fit TRBD1. The germline gives CDR1 MNHEY, CDR2 SMNVEV (reference sequence). The CDR3 is 17 residues long. The V segment lost 6 bases and the J segment 7 bases; nucleotides outside the gene matches: 21. The CDR3, as DNA: TGTGCCAGCAGCCCCAGTCCTACTGGGACAGAGAGAGGGGAGCAGTACGTC. Amino acid sequence: CASSPSPTGTERGEQYV.

This clonotype was counted at least ten times. The chain links TRBV12-3 or TRBV12-4 to TRBJ2-2, with 11 bases matching TRBD2. V was clipped by 6 bases and J by 5 bases; unmatched bases: 5. This CDR3 is built from 15 residues. The CDR3 DNA reads TGTGCCAGCAGCCCTAGCGGGAGGAGAACCGGGGAGCTGTTTTTT. Translated, it gives CASSPSGRRTGELFF.

There are many counts of this clonotype. The chain has TRBV12-3 or TRBV12-4 and TRBJ1-3, with D perhaps TRBD1 (5 bases). V was trimmed by 3 bases and J by 0 bases, leaving 15 bases between them. The CDR3 totals 17 residues. The CDR3 DNA follows: TGTGCCAGCAGTTTTGGGACCCCAACAAACTCTGGAAACACCATATATTTT. As protein: CASSFGTPTNSGNTIYF.

This clonotype occurred many times. The genes are TRBV10-3 and TRBJ2-1; TRBD2 agrees at 12 bases. There are 15 residues in the CDR3. V shed 6 bases and J 7 bases; nucleotides not matched to a gene: 7. The germline CDR1 and CDR2 sequences are ENHRY and SYGVKD. CDR3 coding DNA: TGTGCCATCAGACCTAGCGGGAGGGCCGGAAATGAGCAGTTCTTC. Translated: CAIRPSGRAGNEQFF.

The chain uses TRBV18 and TRBJ1-6, with TRBD1 matching over 8 bases. CDR1 KGHSH and CDR2 LQKENI come from the germline V gene. Trimming cost V 3 bases and J 10 bases; bases outside gene matches: 8. The CDR3 runs 15 residues. The CDR3 loop reads CASSPSDRVKSPLHF. CDR3 sequence (DNA): TGTGCCAGCTCACCCTCGGACAGGGTGAAGTCACCCCTCCACTTT.

This chain uses TRBV14 with TRBJ2-1, with 12 bases that match TRBD2. Trimming at V came to 1 base and at J to 9 bases, leaving 4 bases not matched to a gene. The CDR3 length is 15 residues. Germline V lookup: CDR1 SGHDN, CDR2 FVKESK. The CDR3 is CASSQGLAGVSEQFF. The CDR3 DNA follows: TGTGCCAGCAGCCAAGGACTAGCGGGAGTATCTGAGCAGTTCTTC. Using reference TRBV14 and TRBJ2-1 for the parts outside the CDR3, the full variable domain is EAGVTQFPSHSVIEKGQTVTLRCDPISGHDNLYWYRRVMGKEIKFLLHFVKESKQDESGMPNNRFLAERTGGTYSTLKVQPAELEDSGVYFCASSQGLAGVSEQFFGPGTRLTVL.

This clonotype was observed at least ten times. The J gene is TRBJ2-5, the V gene TRBV29-1; 7 bases agree with TRBD1. The CDR3 loop spans 13 amino acids. After removal of 4 bases from V and 2 bases from J, the junction contained 4 bases not matched to a gene. The germline V gene has CDR1 SQVTM and CDR2 ANQGSEA. The CDR3 loop is CSVGDSLQETQYF. DNA for the CDR3: TGCAGCGTTGGGGACAGCTTGCAAGAGACCCAGTACTTC.